This is a list of T cell receptor beta chains from one sample in a study of control samples from healthy donors and cancer patients. Here immunoSEQ multiplex PCR was the method, and the copy in TCRdb shows in-frame clones only, minus some. Seen here are 120,000 or so clones, approximately 92% observed once, and the top ten hold 0.55% to 0.65%. The material sequenced was PBMCs. These receptors were taken from a man older than 75 with head and neck cancer. Both conserved end residues are part of each CDR3. A D gene is named only where the DNA matches it firmly. Only some rows state a clone size, as once, few, many or a class for expanded clones.

TGTGCCAGCAGCTTCCAGGTTTCTCAGCCCCAGCATTTT,CASSFQVSQPQHF,TRBJ1-5,NA,NA,TRBV5-5
TGTGCCTGGACCGACTCAACTCACGAGCAGTACTTC,CAWTDSTHEQYF,TRBJ2-7,NA,NA,TRBV30
TGTGCCTGGAGTCGAGGGGATACGGGGATGAACACTGAAGCTTTCTTT,CAWSRGDTGMNTEAFF,TRBJ1-1,few,NA,TRBV30
TGTGCCAGCAGCTTAGCGGGACAGGGGGGTAATTCACCCCTCCACTTT,CASSLAGQGGNSPLHF,TRBJ1-6,NA,TRBD1,TRBV7-9
TGTGCCAGCAGCCGTGACGGACAGCACACTGAAGCTTTCTTT,CASSRDGQHTEAFF,TRBJ1-1,NA,NA,TRBV7-8
TGTGCCAGCAGTTACTCGGGGACCTGGGGAGCCGGGGAGCTGTTTTTT,CASSYSGTWGAGELFF,TRBJ2-2,NA,NA,TRBV6-5
TGCGCCAGCAGCCATTCACCCGGGACTAGCGGGACCCCGTTCTTC,CASSHSPGTSGTPFF,TRBJ2-1,NA,TRBD2,TRBV4-3
TGCGCCAGCAGCCAGGACAGTCGAGAGACCCAGTACTTC,CASSQDSRETQYF,TRBJ2-5,NA,NA,TRBV4-3
TGTGCCAGCAGCTTTCAGCGGGGAACCCTCTACAATGAGCAGTTCTTC,CASSFQRGTLYNEQFF,TRBJ2-1,NA,TRBD2,TRBV5-4
TGTGCCAGCAGCCATCAGCGGGCCACTGCAGATACGCAGTATTTT,CASSHQRATADTQYF,TRBJ2-3,NA,NA,TRBV3-1/TRBV3-2
TGTGCCAGCAGTTACTCGAGAGGGGATGGTAAGCAGTATTTT,CASSYSRGDGKQYF,TRBJ2-3,NA,NA,TRBV6-5
TGTGCCAGCAGCTTAGAATCGGGGACTGAAGCTTTCTTT,CASSLESGTEAFF,TRBJ1-1,NA,NA,TRBV11-3
TGTGCCAGCAGCCAAACTAGCACAGATACGCAGTATTTT,CASSQTSTDTQYF,TRBJ2-3,NA,NA,TRBV3-1/TRBV3-2
TGTGCCAGCAGCTTAGGTCAGCCCTACAATGAGCAGTTCTTC,CASSLGQPYNEQFF,TRBJ2-1,many,NA,TRBV7-9
TGTGCCAGCAGTTACTCGACGGGACTAGCGGGAGGGAGGCCTAGCACAGATACGCAGTATTTT,CASSYSTGLAGGRPSTDTQYF,TRBJ2-3,NA,TRBD2,TRBV6-2/TRBV6-3
TGTGCCAGCAGTTACTCTCTACTTACCAATCAGCCCCAGCATTTT,CASSYSLLTNQPQHF,TRBJ1-5,NA,NA,TRBV6-5
TGTGCCATCCTAGGGCTCGGGGAGCTGTTTTTT,CAILGLGELFF,TRBJ2-2,NA,NA,TRBV10-3
TGTGCCAGCAGTCCCCCCCGGACAGGGAGGACTGAAGCTTTCTTT,CASSPPRTGRTEAFF,TRBJ1-1,once,TRBD1,TRBV27
TGCGCCAGCAAGGCAGGAGCCCCCCCTGGTGAGCAGTTCTTC,CASKAGAPPGEQFF,TRBJ2-1,NA,NA,TRBV5-1
TGTGCCTGGAGTGGCCGGACAGGCGCGGGGACTGAAGCTTTCTTT,CAWSGRTGAGTEAFF,TRBJ1-1,NA,TRBD1,TRBV30
TGTGCCAGCAGTTACTCGACCGGGACATCAATCTACGAGCAGTACTTC,CASSYSTGTSIYEQYF,TRBJ2-7,NA,NA,TRBV6-5
TGCAGCGTTGCGGACAGCTCCTATAATTCACCCCTCCACTTT,CSVADSSYNSPLHF,TRBJ1-6,NA,NA,TRBV29-1
TGTGCCAGCAGTTGGCAAGTAGGGGTCGAGCAGTACTTC,CASSWQVGVEQYF,TRBJ2-7,NA,NA,TRBV6-1
TGTGCCAGCAGTGAAGCGCCCGGGTATGGCTACACCTTC,CASSEAPGYGYTF,TRBJ1-2,NA,NA,TRBV6-1
TGTGCCAGCAGCGTAGCTCCGCGCCCGACAGATACGCAGTATTTT,CASSVAPRPTDTQYF,TRBJ2-3,NA,NA,TRBV9
TGTGCCAGCAGCTTGTTCAGGGACAGCTATGGCTACACCTTC,CASSLFRDSYGYTF,TRBJ1-2,NA,TRBD1,TRBV5-4
TGTGCCAGCAGCCCCGACCGGGACAGGGAAGCTAACTATGGCTACACCTTC,CASSPDRDREANYGYTF,TRBJ1-2,NA,TRBD1,TRBV7-9